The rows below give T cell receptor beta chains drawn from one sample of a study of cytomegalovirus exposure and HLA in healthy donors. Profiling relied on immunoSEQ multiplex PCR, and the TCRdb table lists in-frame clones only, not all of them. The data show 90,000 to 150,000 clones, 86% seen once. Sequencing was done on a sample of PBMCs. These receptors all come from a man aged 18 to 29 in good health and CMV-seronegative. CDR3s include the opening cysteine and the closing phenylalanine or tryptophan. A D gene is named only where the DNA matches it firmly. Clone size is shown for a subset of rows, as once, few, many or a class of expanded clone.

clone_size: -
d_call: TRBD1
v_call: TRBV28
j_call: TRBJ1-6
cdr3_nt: TGTGCCAGCAGTGCCCTCGAGGGGGCTGGAAATTCACCCCTCCACTTT
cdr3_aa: CASSALEGAGNSPLHF

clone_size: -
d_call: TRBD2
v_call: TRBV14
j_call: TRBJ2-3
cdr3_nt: TGTGCCAGCAGCCAATGGTCGGGACTAGCGGGAGTATCCGATACGCAGTATTTT
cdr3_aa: CASSQWSGLAGVSDTQYF

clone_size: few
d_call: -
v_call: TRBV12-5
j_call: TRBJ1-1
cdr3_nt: TGTGCTAGTGGTCCCGGACAGCTGAACACTGAAGCTTTCTTT
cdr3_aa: CASGPGQLNTEAFF

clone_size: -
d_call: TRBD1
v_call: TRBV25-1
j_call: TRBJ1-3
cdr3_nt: TGTGCCAGCAGTGATTCACAGGGGCATTCGGGAAACACCATATATTTT
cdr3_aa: CASSDSQGHSGNTIYF

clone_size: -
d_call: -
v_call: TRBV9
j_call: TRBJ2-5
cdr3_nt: TGTGCCAGCAGCGCCGGGGGAGTACAAGAGACCCAGTACTTC
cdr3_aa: CASSAGGVQETQYF

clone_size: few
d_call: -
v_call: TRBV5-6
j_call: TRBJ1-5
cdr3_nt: TGTGCCAGCAGCTTGGGGCTCCGGGGCAATCAGCCCCAGCATTTT
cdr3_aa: CASSLGLRGNQPQHF

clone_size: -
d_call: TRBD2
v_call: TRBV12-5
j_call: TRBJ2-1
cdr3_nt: TGTGCTAGTGGTCAGCGGGAGGGCCACAATGAGCAGTTCTTC
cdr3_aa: CASGQREGHNEQFF

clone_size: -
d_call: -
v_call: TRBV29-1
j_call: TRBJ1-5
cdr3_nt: TGCAGCCAAGCCCAAATTAGACAGGCCCCATATAGCAATCAGCCCCAGCATTTT
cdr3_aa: CSQAQIRQAPYSNQPQHF

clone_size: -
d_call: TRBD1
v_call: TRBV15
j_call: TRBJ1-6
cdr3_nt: TGTGCCACCAGCAGAGAAACCGGGACAGGGAATTCACCCCTCCACTTT
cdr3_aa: CATSRETGTGNSPLHF

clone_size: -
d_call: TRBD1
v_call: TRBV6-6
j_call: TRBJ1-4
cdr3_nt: TGTGCCAGCAGTTACTCGACAGGGAGGGAAAAACTGTTTTTT
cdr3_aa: CASSYSTGREKLFF

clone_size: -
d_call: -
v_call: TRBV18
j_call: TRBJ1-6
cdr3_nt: TGTGCCAGCTCACAAGGCACAGGTTCACCCCTCCACTTT
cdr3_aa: CASSQGTGSPLHF

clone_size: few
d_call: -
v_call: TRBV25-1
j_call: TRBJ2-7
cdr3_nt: TGTGCCAGCAGTCAGGGGAGTGGCGAGCAGTACTTC
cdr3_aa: CASSQGSGEQYF

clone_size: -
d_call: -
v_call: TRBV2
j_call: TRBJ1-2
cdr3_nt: TGTGCCAGCAGCCCCCGGACACACGACTATGGCTACACCTTC
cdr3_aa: CASSPRTHDYGYTF

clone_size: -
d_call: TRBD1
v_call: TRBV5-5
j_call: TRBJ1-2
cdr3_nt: TGTGCCAGCAGCACTTTTTCGGGACAGGGGGGATTTTACACCTTC
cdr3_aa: CASSTFSGQGGFYTF

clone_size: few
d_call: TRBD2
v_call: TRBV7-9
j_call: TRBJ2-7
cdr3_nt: TGTGCCAGCAGCCCCCAAGGGAGGGCCATCGACGAGCAGTACTTC
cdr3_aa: CASSPQGRAIDEQYF

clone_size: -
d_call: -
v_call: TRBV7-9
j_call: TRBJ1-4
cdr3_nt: TGTGCCAGCAGCTCCCCGCGGGGAGCAACTAATGAAAAACTGTTTTTT
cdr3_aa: CASSSPRGATNEKLFF

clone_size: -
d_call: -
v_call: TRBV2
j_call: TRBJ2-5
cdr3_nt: TGTGCCAGCACCAGGGACAGCGGGCTTAGAGAGACCCAGTACTTC
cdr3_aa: CASTRDSGLRETQYF

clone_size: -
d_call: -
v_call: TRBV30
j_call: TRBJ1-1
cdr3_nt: TGTGCCTGGACAGGGGCGCCGTACACTGAAGCTTTCTTT
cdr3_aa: CAWTGAPYTEAFF

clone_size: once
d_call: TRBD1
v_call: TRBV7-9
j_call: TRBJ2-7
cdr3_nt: TGTGCCAGCAGCTTAGGGACAGGGGTAGAAGAGCAGTACTTC
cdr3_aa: CASSLGTGVEEQYF

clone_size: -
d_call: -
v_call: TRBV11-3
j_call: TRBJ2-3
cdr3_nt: TGTGCCAGCAGCTCGGGACTAGGGGGCCCAGATACGCAGTATTTT
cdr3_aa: CASSSGLGGPDTQYF

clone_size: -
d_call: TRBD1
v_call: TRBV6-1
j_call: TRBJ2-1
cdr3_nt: TGTGCCAGCAGGAAGACAGGGGTCAATGAGCAGTTCTTC
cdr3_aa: CASRKTGVNEQFF

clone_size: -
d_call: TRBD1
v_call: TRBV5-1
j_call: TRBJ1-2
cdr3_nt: TGCGCCAGCAGCTTACCGCCCGGGACAGGGGGCAACTATGGCTACACCTTC
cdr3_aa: CASSLPPGTGGNYGYTF

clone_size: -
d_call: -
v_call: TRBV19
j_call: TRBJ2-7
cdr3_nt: TGTGCCAGTAGTATAGATCGCGGAGAACTTTACGAGCAGTACTTC
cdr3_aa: CASSIDRGELYEQYF

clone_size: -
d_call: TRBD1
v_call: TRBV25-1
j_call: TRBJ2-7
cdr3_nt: TGTGCCAGCAGTGACGTCCGGGGACAGGGGAATAATAAGCAGTACTTC
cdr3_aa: CASSDVRGQGNNKQYF

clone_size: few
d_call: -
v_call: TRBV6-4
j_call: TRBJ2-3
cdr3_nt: TGTGCCAGCAGTGAGGGCAGGGACACAGATACGCAGTATTTT
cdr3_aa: CASSEGRDTDTQYF

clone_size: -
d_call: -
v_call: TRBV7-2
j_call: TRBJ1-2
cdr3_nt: TGTGCCAGCAGTCATGACCCCACGGGTGGCTACACCTTC
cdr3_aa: CASSHDPTGGYTF

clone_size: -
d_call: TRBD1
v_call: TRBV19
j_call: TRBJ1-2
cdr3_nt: TGTGCCAGTAGTATGGCAGGGGGTCCCTATGGCTACACCTTC
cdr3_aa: CASSMAGGPYGYTF

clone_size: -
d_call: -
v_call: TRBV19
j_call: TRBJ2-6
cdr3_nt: TGTGCCAGTAGTATAGGGACTGGGATCTCTGGGGCCAACGTCCTGACTTTC
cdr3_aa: CASSIGTGISGANVLTF

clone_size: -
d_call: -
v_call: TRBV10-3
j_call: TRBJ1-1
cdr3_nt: TGTGCCATCAGTGAGTCTAAGGGGTCGGGCACTGAAGCTTTCTTT
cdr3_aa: CAISESKGSGTEAFF

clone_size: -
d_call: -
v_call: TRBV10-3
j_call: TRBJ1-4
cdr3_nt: TGTGCCATCAGTGAGGCAGACCGGGGTGTAGAGGAAAAACTGTTTTTT
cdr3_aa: CAISEADRGVEEKLFF

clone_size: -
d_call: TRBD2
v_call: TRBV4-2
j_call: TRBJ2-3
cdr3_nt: TGTGCCAGCAGCCCTACTGCGGGAGGCACAGATACGCAGTATTTT
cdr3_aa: CASSPTAGGTDTQYF

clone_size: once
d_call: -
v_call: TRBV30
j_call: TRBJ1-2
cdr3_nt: TGTGCCTGGAGTGTAACCCTGACATATGGCTACACCTTC
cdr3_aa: CAWSVTLTYGYTF

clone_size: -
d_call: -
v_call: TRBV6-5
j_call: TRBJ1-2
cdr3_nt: TGTGCCAGCAGTAACACAGGGTGGGATGGCTACACCTTC
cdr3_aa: CASSNTGWDGYTF

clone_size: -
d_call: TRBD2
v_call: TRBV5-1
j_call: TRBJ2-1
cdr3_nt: TGCGCCAGCAGCGTCACTAGCGGGAGTGCCAATGAGCAGTTCTTC
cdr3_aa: CASSVTSGSANEQFF

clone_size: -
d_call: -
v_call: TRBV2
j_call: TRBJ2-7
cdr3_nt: TGTGTCAGTGGCCAGGGATGGGTCGAGCAGTACTTC
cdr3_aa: CVSGQGWVEQYF

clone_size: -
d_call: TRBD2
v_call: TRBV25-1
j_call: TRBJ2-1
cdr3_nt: TGTGCCAGCAGTGAATTTAAAGCGGGGGGGTCGGATGAGCAGTTCTTC
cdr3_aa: CASSEFKAGGSDEQFF

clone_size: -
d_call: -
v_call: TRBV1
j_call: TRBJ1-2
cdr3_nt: TGCACCAGCAGCCAAGATCAAAGGGGGGGGGCAGATGGCGGCTACACCTTC
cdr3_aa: CTSSQDQRGGADGGYTF

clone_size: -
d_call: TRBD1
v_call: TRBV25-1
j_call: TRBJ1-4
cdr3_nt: TGTGCCAGCAGTGCGGGACAGGGGTATGAAAAACTGTTTTTT
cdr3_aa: CASSAGQGYEKLFF

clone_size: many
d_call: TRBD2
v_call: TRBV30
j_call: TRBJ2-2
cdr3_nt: TGTGCCTGGAGTGTACGGACTAGCGACACCGGGGAGCTGTTTTTT
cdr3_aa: CAWSVRTSDTGELFF

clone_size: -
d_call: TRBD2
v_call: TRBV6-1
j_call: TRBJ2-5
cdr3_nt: TGTGCCAGCAGTTGGGGGCTAGCGGGACAGGAGACCCAGTACTTC
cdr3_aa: CASSWGLAGQETQYF

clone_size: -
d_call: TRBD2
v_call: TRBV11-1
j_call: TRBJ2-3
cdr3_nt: TGTGCCAGCAGCCTACGGACTAGCGGGGGGGCAGATACGCAGTATTTT
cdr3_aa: CASSLRTSGGADTQYF

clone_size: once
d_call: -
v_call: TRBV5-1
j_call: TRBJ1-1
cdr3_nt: TGCGCCAGCAGCTTGGGGGGGGTGAACACTGAAGCTTTCTTT
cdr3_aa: CASSLGGVNTEAFF

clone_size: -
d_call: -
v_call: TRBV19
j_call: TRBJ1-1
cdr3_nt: TGTGCCAGTAGTATAGCCCCCACAGGGCTGGGCACTGAAGCTTTCTTT
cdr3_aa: CASSIAPTGLGTEAFF

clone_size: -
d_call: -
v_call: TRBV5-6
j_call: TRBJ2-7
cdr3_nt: TGTGCCAGCAGCTTACCAGGGTGGAACGAGCAGTACTTC
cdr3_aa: CASSLPGWNEQYF

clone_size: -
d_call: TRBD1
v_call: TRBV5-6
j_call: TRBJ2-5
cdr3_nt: TGTGCCAGCAGCCCGGGACAGGGGTCTCAAGAGACCCAGTACTTC
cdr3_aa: CASSPGQGSQETQYF

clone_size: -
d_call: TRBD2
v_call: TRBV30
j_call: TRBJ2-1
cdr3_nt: TGTGCCTGGAGTGCCGGCCTCGCGGGAGGGCCAGGTGAGCAGTTCTTC
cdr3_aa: CAWSAGLAGGPGEQFF

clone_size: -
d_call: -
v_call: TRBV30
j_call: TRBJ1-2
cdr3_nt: TGTGCCTGGGGACGGAGGGCCTATGGCTACACCTTC
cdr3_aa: CAWGRRAYGYTF

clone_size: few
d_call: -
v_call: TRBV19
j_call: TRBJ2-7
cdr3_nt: TGTGCCAGTAGTGCCTTCGGGGACTTCTACGAGCAGTACTTC
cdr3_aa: CASSAFGDFYEQYF

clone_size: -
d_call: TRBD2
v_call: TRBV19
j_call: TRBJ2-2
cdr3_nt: TGTGCCAGTAAAAGCGGGAGGGCGAACACCGGGGAGCTGTTTTTT
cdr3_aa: CASKSGRANTGELFF

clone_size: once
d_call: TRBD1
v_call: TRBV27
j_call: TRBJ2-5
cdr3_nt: TGTGCCAGCAGTTTGGGGACAGGTCAAGAGACCCAGTACTTC
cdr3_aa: CASSLGTGQETQYF

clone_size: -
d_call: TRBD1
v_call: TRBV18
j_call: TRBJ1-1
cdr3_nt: TGTGCCAGCTCACCCGGACAGGGGAACACTGAAGCTTTCTTT
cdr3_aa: CASSPGQGNTEAFF

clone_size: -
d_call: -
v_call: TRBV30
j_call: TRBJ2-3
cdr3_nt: TGTGCCTGGAGTGTAGGGGGGGCGAGCACAGATACGCAGTATTTT
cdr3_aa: CAWSVGGASTDTQYF

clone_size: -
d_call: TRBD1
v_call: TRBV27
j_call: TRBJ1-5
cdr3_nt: TGTGCCAGCAGTCCGGACAGGATAGCCTGGATTAGCAATCAGCCCCAGCATTTT
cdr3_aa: CASSPDRIAWISNQPQHF

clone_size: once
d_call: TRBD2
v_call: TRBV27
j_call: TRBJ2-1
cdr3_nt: TGTGCCAGCAGTTTTTTAACTAGCGGGGGCGCCACGGGTGAGCAGTTCTTC
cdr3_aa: CASSFLTSGGATGEQFF

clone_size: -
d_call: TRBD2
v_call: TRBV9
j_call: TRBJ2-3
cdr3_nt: TGTGCCAGCAGCCTTCCGAGCGGGGGGCCTAGCACAGATACGCAGTATTTT
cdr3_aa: CASSLPSGGPSTDTQYF

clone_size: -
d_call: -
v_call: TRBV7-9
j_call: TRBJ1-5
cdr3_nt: TGTGCCAGCAGCGCACAGGGTACGAGCAATCAGCCCCAGCATTTT
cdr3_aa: CASSAQGTSNQPQHF

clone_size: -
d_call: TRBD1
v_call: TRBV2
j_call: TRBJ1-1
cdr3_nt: TGTGCCAGCAGTGCCCCTGACAGGGTTGGGCTAGGTGGCACTGAAGCTTTCTTT
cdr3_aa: CASSAPDRVGLGGTEAFF

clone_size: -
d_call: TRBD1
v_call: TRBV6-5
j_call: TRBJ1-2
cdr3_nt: TGTGCCAGCAGTTACTTCCCGGGACAGGGTATGCATGGCTACACCTTC
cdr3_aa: CASSYFPGQGMHGYTF

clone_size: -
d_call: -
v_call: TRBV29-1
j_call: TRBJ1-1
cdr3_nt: TGCAGCGTAAGCTCGGGGGGTGGCACTGAAGCTTTCTTT
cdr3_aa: CSVSSGGGTEAFF

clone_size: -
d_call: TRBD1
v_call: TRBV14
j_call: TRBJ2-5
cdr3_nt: TGTGCCAGCAGCCAAGATTGGGGGACAGGACAAGAGACCCAGTACTTC
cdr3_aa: CASSQDWGTGQETQYF